The 31 T cell receptor beta chains in this list originate from one sample, sequenced in a study of blood T cell repertoires in COVID-19. Sequencing used immunoSEQ multiplex PCR; TCRdb keeps in-frame clones, though not all of them. The repertoire includes approximately 150,000 clones, 70% to 90% of them detected once, and about 1% sits in the top ten. The sample comprised peripheral blood. These TCRs come from a man aged 35-49 years with acute or convalescent COVID-19.

The gene calls are TRBV6-5 and TRBJ2-4; D remains unclear. The CDR3 totals 15 residues. Between the trimmed V and J ends, which lost 4 bases and 7 bases, there was a span of 17 bases. CDR1 and CDR2 from the germline V gene are MNHEY and SVGAGI. The chain's CDR3 is CASSFLGQTVNIQYF. CDR3 coding DNA: TGTGCCAGCAGTTTTTTGGGCCAAACGGTGAACATTCAGTACTTC.

The rearrangement uses TRBV28 and TRBJ2-7; 8 nucleotides line up with TRBD1. The CDR3 runs to 14 residues. J lost 2 bases, V lost 7 bases, and 7 bases had no gene match. Germline assignment: CDR1 MDHEN and CDR2 SYDVKM. CDR3 bases: TGTGCCAGCATACGGACAGGGACGACCTACGAGCAGTACTTC. As protein: CASIRTGTTYEQYF.

The CDR3 bases are TGTGCCAGCAGCTTAGTGTTCACAGGGACTGAAGCTTTCTTT. It translates to CASSLVFTGTEAFF. The chain couples TRBV7-9 to TRBJ1-1, with a possible D match to TRBD1 (6 bases). The germline V and J ends were trimmed by 1 base and 5 bases, with 11 bases remaining between them. CDR3 length equals 14 residues. Germline V gene lookup returns CDR1 SEHNR and CDR2 FQNEAQ (reference sequence).

The chain combines TRBV4-2 with TRBJ1-5, with TRBD1 identical over 7 bases. Germline V gene lookup returns CDR1 LGHNA and CDR2 YNFKEQ. The CDR3 length is 15 residues. V was clipped by 6 bases and J by 0 bases; unmatched bases: 5. The CDR3, as DNA: TGTGCCAGCAGTCCGACAGGGTATAGCAATCAGCCCCAGCATTTT. This codes for CASSPTGYSNQPQHF.

This chain joins TRBV5-4 and TRBJ2-2; tentatively, D is TRBD1 (5 bases). This CDR3 comprises 15 residues. The V end was cut by 0 bases, the J end by 0 bases, with 6 bases between. Germline V gene lookup returns CDR1 SGHNT and CDR2 YYREEE (reference sequence). The CDR3 reads CASSLDRTNTGELFF. In nucleotides, the CDR3 is TGTGCCAGCAGCTTGGACAGGACGAACACCGGGGAGCTGTTTTTT.

This chain joins TRBV30 and TRBJ2-5, with TRBD2 identical over 8 bases. The germline V gene encodes CDR1 GTSNPN and CDR2 SVGIG (reference sequence). The CDR3 extends over 13 amino acids. Unmatched junction bases numbered 3, after V lost 5 bases and J lost 1 base. CDR3 sequence reads: CAWDSGVQETQYF. CDR3 DNA: TGTGCCTGGGATAGCGGGGTCCAAGAGACCCAGTACTTC.

The CDR3 sequence: CASSSDRDYYGYTF. The CDR3 DNA follows: TGCGCCAGCAGCTCTGACAGAGACTACTATGGCTACACCTTC. The chain carries TRBV5-1 and TRBJ1-2, with D perhaps TRBD1 (5 bases). Germline assignment: CDR1 SGHRS and CDR2 YFSETQ. CDR3 length equals 14 residues. Trimming removed 3 bases at V and 3 bases at J, with 12 bases between.

Only one count was recorded for this clone. At one end the junction does not follow the germline gene, possibly because of a read error. Other DNA sequences within the sample encode an identical CDR3. V gene TRBV7-7 combines with J gene TRBJ2-2; 10 bases are a match to TRBD2. The CDR3 is 16 amino acids. Germline V lookup: CDR1 SSHAT, CDR2 FNYEAQ (reference sequence). The CDR3 DNA reads as TGTGCTAGCAGCTTGTCCGGGACTAGCGTGCCCGGGGAGCTGTTTTTT. As protein: CASSLSGTSVPGELFF.

The rearrangement links TRBV5-1 to TRBJ2-3, with D perhaps TRBD1 (6 bases). This CDR3 region has 16 residues. Germline V gene data show CDR1 as SGHRS and CDR2 as YFSETQ. Trimming shortened V by 5 bases and J by 0 bases, and 16 bases separated the two germline ends. CDR3 DNA: TGCGCCAGCAGATCGGGACAAACGACTAGCACAGATACGCAGTATTTT. Encoded protein: CASRSGQTTSTDTQYF.

The chain uses TRBV2 and TRBJ2-5; a weak D match, TRBD1 (6 bases). V lost 6 bases to trimming and J lost 2 bases, with 13 bases between them. This CDR3 spans 14 amino acids. Germline CDR1 reads SNHLY; CDR2 reads FYNNEI. The chain's CDR3 is CASSGKQGQETQYF. In nucleotides, the CDR3 is TGTGCCAGCAGCGGAAAACAGGGTCAAGAGACCCAGTACTTC.

The genes are TRBV15 and TRBJ2-1, with 8 bases aligning to TRBD1. The CDR3 consists of 14 residues. Germline V CDR1 and CDR2: LNHNV, YYDKDF (reference sequence). V was clipped by 8 bases and J by 9 bases; unmatched bases: 12. The DNA of the CDR3 is TGTGCCACCCGCCGGGGCAGGGGGCTAGGTGAGCAGTTCTTC. Translating gives CATRRGRGLGEQFF.

The rearrangement links TRBV28 to TRBJ1-5; possible D gene TRBD1, 6 bases. This CDR3 comprises 17 residues. Germline CDR1 reads MDHEN; CDR2 reads SYDVKM. Trimming cost V 5 bases and J 0 bases, with 17 bases left between them. CDR3 protein: CASSPAGDVDSNQPQHF. The CDR3 region has the DNA TGTGCCAGCAGTCCGGCAGGGGACGTTGATAGCAATCAGCCCCAGCATTTT.

The rearrangement joins TRBV5-8 to TRBJ1-2; D not resolved. V lost 4 bases and J 8 bases, leaving 18 bases between the germline ends. Looked up from germline, CDR1 is SGHTS and CDR2 is YDEGEE. The CDR3 consists of 14 residues. CDR3 in amino acids: CASSRESSARGYTF. CDR3 DNA: TGTGCCAGCAGCCGAGAAAGTTCCGCGAGGGGCTACACCTTC.

The genes are TRBV27 and TRBJ1-1, with 9 bases matching TRBD1. V was pared by 5 bases and J by 3 bases, with 4 bases of the junction left unmatched. The CDR3 contains 14 residues. CDR1 is MNHEY and CDR2 is SMNVEV in the germline V gene (reference sequence). CDR3 sequence reads: CASSPGDRDTEAFF. CDR3 nucleotide sequence: TGTGCCAGCAGTCCGGGGGACAGGGACACTGAAGCTTTCTTT.

The CDR3 coding sequence is TGTGCCATCAGGGCAGACAATCAGCCCCAGCATTTT. As protein: CAIRADNQPQHF. The V and J genes are TRBV10-3 and TRBJ1-5; D is ambiguous. CDR1 and CDR2 from the germline V gene are ENHRY and SYGVKD. The CDR3 sequence is 12 residues long. V lost 6 bases and J lost 3, with 6 bases in between.

This rearrangement joins TRBV7-2 to TRBJ1-2, with D perhaps matching TRBD1 (5 bases). The CDR3 contains 15 residues. Trimming removed 5 bases at V and 1 base at J, with 14 bases between. The germline V gene has CDR1 SGHTA and CDR2 FQGNSA. This CDR3 reads CASSPEGAVNYGYTF. CDR3 nucleotide sequence: TGTGCCAGCAGCCCTGAAGGGGCCGTTAACTATGGCTACACCTTC.

The J gene is TRBJ2-7, the V gene TRBV6-1; TRBD1 matches 10 bases. The V segment lost 1 base and the J segment 2 bases; nucleotides outside the gene matches: 2. This CDR3 region has 15 residues. Germline V CDR1 and CDR2: MNHNS, SASEGT. CDR3 sequence reads: CASSEGGTGAYEQYF. For the CDR3, the DNA is TGTGCCAGCAGTGAAGGGGGGACAGGGGCCTACGAGCAGTACTTC.

This chain connects TRBV27 to TRBJ1-2; 11 positions match TRBD1. Germline assignment: CDR1 MNHEY and CDR2 SMNVEV (reference sequence). The CDR3 is made up of 15 amino acids. Trimming cost V 6 bases and J 5 bases; bases outside gene matches: 8. DNA of the CDR3: TGTGCCAGCAGCCGAACGGGACAGGGGGGGTATGGCTACACCTTC. This encodes CASSRTGQGGYGYTF.

This chain links TRBV2 with TRBJ2-3, with 7 bases aligning to TRBD1. V lost 5 bases, J lost 0 bases, and 5 bases stayed unmatched. There are 15 residues in the CDR3. The germline CDR1 and CDR2 sequences are SNHLY and FYNNEI. The CDR3 DNA sequence: TGTGCCAGCAGTCTTTGGGGACAGAGCACAGATACGCAGTATTTT. Protein: CASSLWGQSTDTQYF. The variable domain in full, completed from reference TRBV2 and TRBJ2-3, reads EPEVTQTPSHQVTQMGQEVILRCVPISNHLYFYWYRQILGQKVEFLVSFYNNEISEKSEIFDDQFSVERPDGSNFTLKIRSTKLEDSAMYFCASSLWGQSTDTQYFGPGTRLTVL.

The chain joins TRBV3-1 (or the pseudogene TRBV3-2) to TRBJ2-7, with a weak D call TRBD2 (5 bases). Germline assignment: CDR1 LGHDT and CDR2 YNNKEL (reference sequence). The CDR3 is 12 amino acids. Trimming pared 3 bases from V and 4 bases from J, leaving 7 bases between. CDR3 bases: TGTGCCAGCAGCCACCGGGATTACGAGCAGTACTTC. It yields the protein CASSHRDYEQYF.

The V call is TRBV10-3, the J call TRBJ1-2; maybe TRBD1 (6 bases). Germline V lookup: CDR1 ENHRY, CDR2 SYGVKD. V gave up 4 bases and J gave up 2 bases, with 8 bases separating them. This CDR3 contains 13 residues. The CDR3 DNA reads as TGTGCCATCAGTGGGACAGACAACTATGGCTACACCTTC. This translates into CAISGTDNYGYTF.

V and J are TRBV14 and TRBJ2-3, with D unresolved. The CDR3 is 16 residues long. V lost 4 bases to trimming and J lost 2 bases, with 16 bases between them. The germline CDR1 and CDR2 sequences are SGHDN and FVKESK. The CDR3 is CASSRFGQSITDTQYF. CDR3 DNA sequence: TGTGCCAGCAGCCGCTTTGGGCAGTCGATCACAGATACGCAGTATTTT.

The rearrangement joins TRBV10-3 to TRBJ2-3; the D gene is possibly TRBD1 (6 bases). Germline-derived CDR1 and CDR2 are ENHRY and SYGVKD. V was shortened by 5 bases and J by 5 bases, with 14 bases between the two germline ends. This CDR3 has 14 residues. CDR3 protein: CAISRAGVLDTQYF. For the CDR3, the DNA is TGTGCCATCAGTAGGGCAGGGGTCTTAGATACGCAGTATTTT.

V is TRBV6-5 and J is TRBJ1-2; D possibly corresponds to TRBD1 (6 bases). V lost 7 bases and J 2 bases, leaving 14 bases between the germline ends. The CDR3 runs to 14 residues. Germline lookup yields CDR1 MNHEY and CDR2 SVGAGI. The CDR3 DNA reads as TGTGCCAGCACCGCCACTACAGGGAACTATGGCTACACCTTC. This translates into CASTATTGNYGYTF.

This clone turned up a few times. The J gene is TRBJ1-5, the V gene TRBV6-1; maybe TRBD1 (5 bases). Germline V gives CDR1 MNHNS, CDR2 SASEGT. Trimming shortened V by 3 bases and J by 7 bases, and 13 bases separated the two germline ends. The CDR3 loop spans 14 amino acids. The CDR3 here is CASSDSGGGQPQHF. CDR3 nucleotide sequence: TGTGCCAGCAGTGATAGCGGGGGAGGGCAGCCCCAGCATTTT.

This clone was detected only once. V and J are TRBV3-1 (or the pseudogene TRBV3-2) and TRBJ1-2, with a tentative D call TRBD1 (5 bases). The CDR3 loop spans 13 amino acids. Per the germline V gene, CDR1 is LGHDT and CDR2 is YNNKEL (reference sequence). Deletions cut 2 bases from V and 2 bases from J, with 6 bases between. The CDR3 coding sequence is TGTGCCAGCAGCCAAAACAGGAACTATGGCTACACCTTC. It specifies CASSQNRNYGYTF.

This chain links TRBV2 with TRBJ1-1; perhaps TRBD1 as D (5 bases). Germline V lookup: CDR1 SNHLY, CDR2 FYNNEI. V dropped 9 bases and J dropped 0 bases, with 17 bases sitting between them. The CDR3 is 15 residues long. The CDR3 is CARALLGGMNTEAFF. The CDR3, as DNA: TGTGCCAGAGCCTTACTGGGGGGAATGAACACTGAAGCTTTCTTT.

The V and J genes are TRBV10-3 and TRBJ2-3; possible D gene TRBD1, 6 bases. Per germline, CDR1 ENHRY and CDR2 SYGVKD. The length of the CDR3 is 12 residues. V was pared by 11 bases and J by 1 base, with 10 bases between. This CDR3 reads CAVEGGTDTQYF. Here the CDR3 DNA reads TGTGCCGTTGAGGGGGGCACAGATACGCAGTATTTT.

This chain uses TRBV6-2 or TRBV6-3 with TRBJ2-1, with D maybe TRBD2 (5 bases). This CDR3 contains 12 residues. The V gene lost 4 bases and the J gene lost 13 bases, with 14 bases spanning the gap. CDR1 MNHEY and CDR2 SVGEGT come from the germline V gene. CDR3 sequence reads: CASSSAGLTQFF. The DNA of the CDR3 is TGTGCCAGCAGTTCCGCGGGTCTCACTCAGTTCTTC.

This clone was seen a single time. The chain couples TRBV24-1 to TRBJ2-3; D is perhaps TRBD1 (5 bases). This CDR3 has 13 residues. Trimming left V 0 bases short and J 5 bases short, with 5 bases between. Looked up from germline, CDR1 is KGHDR and CDR2 is SFDVKD. CDR3: CATSDLQGDTQYF. CDR3 coding DNA: TGTGCCACCAGTGATTTGCAGGGAGATACGCAGTATTTT.

This clone showed up just once. The chain employs TRBV20-1 and TRBJ2-1; 8 nucleotides line up with TRBD1. This CDR3 is 15 amino acids long. Losses at the gene ends were 3 bases for V and 3 bases for J; bases not matched to a gene: 7. Looked up from germline, CDR1 is DFQATT and CDR2 is SNEGSKA (reference sequence). CDR3 DNA: TGCAGTGCTAGTAAGACAGGGGTCCTCTACAATGAGCAGTTCTTC. Its protein product is CSASKTGVLYNEQFF.